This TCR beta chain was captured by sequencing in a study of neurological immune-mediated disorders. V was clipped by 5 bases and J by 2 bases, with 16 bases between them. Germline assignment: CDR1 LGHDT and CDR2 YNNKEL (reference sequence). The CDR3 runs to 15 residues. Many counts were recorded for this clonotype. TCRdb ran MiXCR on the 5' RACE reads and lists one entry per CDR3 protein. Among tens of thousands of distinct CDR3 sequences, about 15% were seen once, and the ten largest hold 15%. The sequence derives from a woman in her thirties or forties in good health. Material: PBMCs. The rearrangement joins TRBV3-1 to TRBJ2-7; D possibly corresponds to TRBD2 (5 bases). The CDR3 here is CASSARERTPYEQYF. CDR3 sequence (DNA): TGTGCCAGCAGCGCGAGAGAGCGGACCCCCTACGAGCAGTACTTC.